This T cell receptor (beta chain) originates from a study of blood T cell repertoires in COVID-19. Study-wide context: Acute and convalescent COVID-19 specimens originated in the United States, Italy and Spain. T cells, B-cell-depleted T cells, or PBMCs supplied cDNA or gDNA.

A few counts support this clone. The CDR3 is made up of 19 amino acids. Per germline, CDR1 SGHTA and CDR2 FQGTGA. V dropped 5 bases and J dropped 0 bases, with 23 bases sitting between them. Per the original methods: Amplified reference gene primers provided the basis for estimating nucleated cell counts. The method was immunoSEQ multiplex PCR; TCRdb's version includes in-frame clones alone and lacks a portion of them. V and J calls and clone size are as listed in that table; D and trimming were resolved from the DNA. The repertoire holds about 330,000 clones, with over 75% as singletons. Material: peripheral blood. The chain joins TRBV7-3 to TRBJ1-3; the D gene is possibly TRBD1 (6 bases). The receptor was isolated from a human donor in a cohort sampled during active COVID-19. The CDR3 is CASSTTLLGGGSSGNTIYF. For the CDR3, the DNA is TGTGCCAGCAGCACCACTCTCCTAGGGGGGGGATCCTCTGGAAACACCATATATTTT.